The 9 T cell receptor beta chains given below trace back to one sample, sequenced in a study of T cell responses to AZD1222 COVID-19 vaccine. Profiling relied on immunoSEQ multiplex PCR, and the TCRdb table lists in-frame clones only, not all of them. Found here are over 200,000 clones, roughly 94% of them singletons; the top ten hold about 1.5%. The material was peripheral blood, obtained 28 days after the second dose of the MenACWY control vaccine. The receptors stem from an adult who received the MenACWY meningococcal vaccine as a control.

This clone has a single count. This chain uses TRBV7-3 with TRBJ1-1; 7 bases agree with TRBD1. Germline loops: CDR1 SGHTA, CDR2 FQGTGA. This CDR3 contains 13 residues. J lost 4 bases, V lost 4 bases, and 3 bases had no gene match. DNA of the CDR3: TGTGCCAGCAGCTACGACAGGGCCACTGAAGCTTTCTTT. Encoded protein: CASSYDRATEAFF.

This clone was picked up one time. The CDR3 DNA follows: TGTGCCAGCAGCCTAAACGGGGCTAATAATTCACCCCTCCACTTT. This codes for CASSLNGANNSPLHF. V is TRBV7-9 and J is TRBJ1-6, with TRBD1 as a possible D gene (5 bases). The germline V and J ends were trimmed by 5 bases and 5 bases, with 13 bases remaining between them. CDR1 and CDR2 (germline): SEHNR, FQNEAQ (reference sequence). This CDR3 is built from 15 residues.

The rearrangement joins TRBV4-3 to TRBJ2-7; the match to TRBD1 covers 7 bases. The CDR3 is 15 amino acids. The trim removed 5 bases at V and 3 bases at J, leaving 10 bases unmatched. The germline gives CDR1 LGHNA, CDR2 YSLEER. CDR3 DNA: TGCGCCAGCAGCGCCTACAGGGGACCTCTCTACGAGCAGTACTTC. Amino acid sequence: CASSAYRGPLYEQYF.

This clone appeared a few times. The chain recombines TRBV27 with TRBJ2-7, with TRBD1 as a possible D gene (5 bases). V lost 5 bases to trimming and J lost 2 bases, with 10 bases between them. The CDR3 is made up of 13 amino acids. The germline V gene encodes CDR1 MNHEY and CDR2 SMNVEV (reference sequence). The CDR3 spells CASSTGSTYEQYF. For the CDR3, the DNA is TGTGCCAGCAGTACAGGTTCAACCTACGAGCAGTACTTC.

The chain recombines TRBV18 with TRBJ2-5; TRBD2 matches 7 bases. Looked up from germline, CDR1 is KGHSH and CDR2 is LQKENI. V was pared by 0 bases and J by 5 bases, with 6 bases of the junction left unmatched. CDR3 size: 15 residues. CDR3 nucleotides: TGTGCCAGCTCACCACCGAGCGGGGCAGGGGAGACCCAGTACTTC. Protein: CASSPPSGAGETQYF. Drawing the rest from reference TRBV18 and TRBJ2-5, the complete variable domain is NAGVMQNPRHLVRRRGQEARLRCSPMKGHSHVYWYRQLPEEGLKFMVYLQKENIIDESGMPKERFSAEFPKEGPSILRIQQVVRGDSAAYFCASSPPSGAGETQYFGPGTRLLVL.

CDR3 DNA: TGTGCCAGCAGCCAAGATGGCCATCTCCGAGAGACCCAGTACTTC. Protein product: CASSQDGHLRETQYF. The chain employs TRBV14 and TRBJ2-5; D is unresolved. The CDR3 covers 15 residues. V gave up 0 bases and J gave up 4 bases, with 12 bases separating them. In germline, CDR1 is SGHDN, CDR2 FVKESK.

The rearrangement uses TRBV6-2 or TRBV6-3 and TRBJ2-7; possible D gene TRBD1, 6 bases. The CDR3 totals 14 residues. The V gene's germline CDR1 is MNHEY and CDR2 SVGEGT. Trimming left V 2 bases short and J 7 bases short, with 15 bases between. Written as DNA, the CDR3 is TGTGCCAGCAGTTACGTCGCACCCAGGGGTGAGCAGTACTTC. Translating gives CASSYVAPRGEQYF.

The chain links TRBV29-1 to TRBJ2-1; 7 bases match TRBD2. Germline CDR1 SQVTM, CDR2 ANQGSEA. This CDR3 is built from 14 residues. V lost 5 bases to trimming and J lost 3 bases; unmatched junction nucleotides: 7. CDR3 region: CSVPSGEIYNEQFF. The CDR3 DNA is TGCAGCGTTCCTAGCGGAGAGATCTACAATGAGCAGTTCTTC.

CDR3 sequence (DNA): TGTGCCAGCAGCCCGGGACTAACTTTCGCCGGGGAGCTGTTTTTT. Protein product: CASSPGLTFAGELFF. The chain links TRBV27 to TRBJ2-2; 7 bases agree with TRBD2. This CDR3 is 15 amino acids long. The V gene end was trimmed by 6 bases and the J gene end by 6 bases; junction bases not matched to a gene: 10. From germline, CDR1 is MNHEY and CDR2 SMNVEV (reference sequence).